The 8 T cell receptor beta chains listed next were all sequenced from one sample in a study of T-cell reconstitution after alpha-beta-depleted transplantation in children. The authors prepared the TCRbeta library with unique molecular identifiers. TCRdb recomputed calls from the PCR reads with MiXCR, one row per CDR3 protein. The profile shows approximately 350,000 distinct CDR3 sequences, 10% to 15% of them singletons. The material sequenced was PBMCs, taken from the stem cell graft. All receptors derive from a human donor who donated a stem cell graft to a child with Fanconi anemia.

This chain joins TRBV5-5 and TRBJ1-1; D unresolved. The CDR3 is made up of 14 amino acids. CDR1 is SGHKS and CDR2 is YYEKEE in the germline V gene (reference sequence). The V end was cut by 2 bases, the J end by 1 base, with 9 bases between. CDR3 DNA: TGTGCCAGCAGCTTAGCTGCCCCGAACACTGAAGCTTTCTTT. This sequence encodes CASSLAAPNTEAFF.

The sample holds many counts of this clonotype. The rearrangement joins TRBV28 to TRBJ2-7; perhaps D is TRBD1 or TRBD2 (5 bases each). This CDR3 is 13 amino acids long. V lost 6 bases and J 2 bases, leaving 11 bases between the germline ends. CDR1 is MDHEN and CDR2 is SYDVKM in the germline V gene. CDR3 sequence reads: CASSPGQTYEQYV. In DNA, the CDR3 is TGTGCCAGCAGCCCGGGGCAAACCTACGAGCAGTACGTC.

Here the CDR3 DNA reads TGTGCCAGCAGCCAACTCGGCCAGGGGGCGTTAAATGAGCAGTTCTTC. It specifies CASSQLGQGALNEQFF. This sequence joins TRBV3-1 and TRBJ2-1, with 8 bases lining up with TRBD1. This CDR3 spans 16 amino acids. Losses at the gene ends were 2 bases for V and 7 bases for J; bases not matched to a gene: 10. Germline CDR1 is LGHDT and CDR2 is YNNKEL (reference sequence).

This clonotype occurred many times. V and J are TRBV2 and TRBJ1-2, with a possible D match to TRBD1 (6 bases). The CDR3 spans 13 residues. Germline V gene data show CDR1 as SNHLY and CDR2 as FYNNEI. V lost 2 bases to trimming and J lost 6 bases, with 10 bases between them. CDR3 nucleotides: TGTGCCAGCAGTGAACACAGGGAGCATGGCTACACCTTC. Residues: CASSEHREHGYTF.

The table lists this clonotype with many counts. V is TRBV5-5 and J is TRBJ2-7; possible D gene TRBD1, 5 bases. The germline V and J ends were trimmed by 0 bases and 2 bases, with 9 bases remaining between them. The CDR3 loop spans 14 amino acids. The V gene's germline CDR1 is SGHKS and CDR2 YYEKEE (reference sequence). Here the CDR3 DNA reads TGTGCCAGCAGCTTGGGGGCAGGGCCCTACGAGCAGTACTTC. This codes for CASSLGAGPYEQYF.

The chain carries TRBV7-8 and TRBJ2-7; weak D call: TRBD2 (6 bases). Trimming removed 0 bases at V and 6 bases at J, with 6 bases between. The CDR3 loop spans 12 amino acids. Germline CDR1 is SGHVS and CDR2 is FQNEAQ. The CDR3 nucleotides read TGTGCCAGCAGCTTAGCGCGGGGCGAGCAGTACTTC. Its protein product is CASSLARGEQYF.

This clonotype was seen a handful of times. This chain uses TRBV5-1 with TRBJ2-3; TRBD2 is a possible D gene (6 bases). Germline V gene sequence: CDR1 SGHRS, CDR2 YFSETQ. V was clipped by 3 bases and J by 3 bases, with 11 bases between them. The CDR3 has 14 residues. The CDR3 region is CASSSEEGTDTQYF. CDR3 sequence (DNA): TGCGCCAGCAGCTCAGAGGAGGGTACAGATACGCAGTATTTT. The full variable domain, completed using reference TRBV5-1 and TRBJ2-3, is KAGVTQTPRYLIKTRGQQVTLSCSPISGHRSVSWYQQTPGQGLQFLFEYFSETQRNKGNFPGRFSGRQFSNSRSEMNVSTLELGDSALYLCASSSEEGTDTQYFGPGTRLTVL.

This clonotype was seen a handful of times. The rearrangement uses TRBV20-1 and TRBJ2-7, with 9 bases identical to TRBD1. The CDR3 totals 13 residues. Trimming at V came to 6 bases and at J to 4 bases, leaving 7 bases not matched to a gene. Germline V gene lookup returns CDR1 DFQATT and CDR2 SNEGSKA (reference sequence). The CDR3 is CSATGTGLYEQYF. CDR3 DNA: TGCAGTGCCACCGGGACAGGGTTGTACGAGCAGTACTTC.